Presented here are 13 T cell receptor beta chains from one specimen sequenced in a study of blood T cells in healthy people across ages. It was with a sample-barcoded 5' primer and a J-beta primer mix that a second PCR of roughly 7 to 11 cycles was run. TCRdb ran MiXCR on the 5' RACE reads and lists one entry per CDR3 protein. The sample contains about 1.8 million distinct CDR3 sequences, 49% of which appear only once. Sequences were obtained from blood. The source of these receptors is a woman between 35 and 50 years old in good health.

This clonotype appeared a few times. This rearrangement joins TRBV20-1 to TRBJ2-5, with D uncertain. Trimming shortened V by 0 bases and J by 2 bases, and 13 bases separated the two germline ends. CDR1 is DFQATT and CDR2 is SNEGSKA in the germline V gene (reference sequence). The CDR3 has 15 amino acids. CDR3 DNA sequence: TGCAGTGCTAGAGATCCTTCGCGCCGACAAGAGACCCAGTACTTC. This sequence encodes CSARDPSRRQETQYF.

The V gene is TRBV5-1, the J gene TRBJ2-7, with TRBD1 matching 8 bases. CDR3 length: 16 residues. CDR1 is SGHRS, CDR2 YFSETQ, per germline. V shed 3 bases, J shed 0 bases, and the junction held 8 bases outside the gene matches. The DNA for the CDR3 is TGCGCCAGCAGCTCGCCACAGGGGGACGACTCCTACGAGCAGTACTTC. Translated: CASSSPQGDDSYEQYF.

CDR3 nucleotides: TGCAGTGCTAGAGCGGCTAGCGGGTTGGGCTACAATGAGCAGTTCTTC. It is translated as CSARAASGLGYNEQFF. This chain links TRBV20-1 with TRBJ2-1; 8 nucleotides agree with TRBD2. This CDR3 spans 16 amino acids. From germline, CDR1 is DFQATT and CDR2 SNEGSKA (reference sequence). The V and J ends lost 1 base and 3 bases, in that order; junction bases with no gene match: 8.

J is TRBJ2-7 and V is TRBV6-2 or TRBV6-3, with 12 bases aligning to TRBD2. With 7 bases clipped from V and 3 bases from J, the junction kept 7 bases outside the gene matches. Germline CDR1 and CDR2: MNHEY and SVGEGT. This CDR3 spans 15 amino acids. CDR3 DNA: TGTGCCAGCAACTCCCCGACTAGCGGGAGCTACGAGCAGTACTTC. It encodes CASNSPTSGSYEQYF.

The CDR3 protein is CASSLVAGGSETQYF. DNA of the CDR3: TGTGCCAGCAGCTTGGTGGCGGGGGGCAGTGAGACCCAGTACTTC. This sequence joins TRBV7-2 and TRBJ2-5; 8 nucleotides agree with TRBD2. The germline gives CDR1 SGHTA, CDR2 FQGNSA. The J segment lost 5 bases and the V segment lost 3 bases, leaving 8 bases of the junction unmatched. The CDR3 covers 15 residues.

This clonotype was picked up a small number of times. The chain uses TRBV20-1 and TRBJ2-1, with no clear D. The CDR3 length is 15 residues. Germline V gives CDR1 DFQATT, CDR2 SNEGSKA (reference sequence). The V end was cut by 6 bases, the J end by 0 bases, with 15 bases between. The CDR3 reads CSAESPGYSYNEQFF. The CDR3 DNA sequence: TGCAGTGCAGAGTCACCCGGGTACTCCTACAATGAGCAGTTCTTC.

This clonotype was recorded only once. J is TRBJ2-4 and V is TRBV12-3 or TRBV12-4; 7 nucleotides agree with TRBD2. J lost 1 base, V lost 5 bases, and 8 bases had no gene match. This CDR3 region has 16 residues. The CDR3 nucleotides are TGTGCCAGCAGTGAAAGGACTAGACCGGCCAAAAACATTCAGTACTTC. Translating it yields CASSERTRPAKNIQYF.

For this clonotype: A junction end diverges from the germline sequence, so it may reflect a read error. This chain joins TRBV4-3 and TRBJ2-6; D is undetermined. Germline loops: CDR1 LGHNA, CDR2 YSLEER. The CDR3 totals 14 residues. CDR3: CAGSHRSGANVLTF. CDR3 in DNA: TGCGCCGGCAGCCATCGATCCGGGGCCAACGTCCTGACTTTC.

The CDR3 loop is CASSLPRTGEKLFF. The CDR3 DNA sequence: TGTGCCAGCAGCTTACCGAGGACAGGTGAAAAACTGTTTTTT. The V and J genes are TRBV11-2 and TRBJ1-4, with 7 bases that match TRBD1. The CDR3 totals 14 residues. Losses at the gene ends were 2 bases for V and 7 bases for J; bases not matched to a gene: 4. Germline-derived CDR1 and CDR2 are SGHAT and FQNNGV.

The V call is TRBV4-1, the J call TRBJ2-7; a possible D gene is TRBD1 (6 bases). V was shortened by 2 bases and J by 1 base, with 18 bases between the two germline ends. The CDR3 spans 17 residues. CDR1 and CDR2 from the germline V gene are MGHRA and YSYEKL. The CDR3 protein is CASSQTLTGDDSYEQYF. Here the CDR3 DNA reads TGCGCCAGCAGCCAAACCCTGACAGGAGACGATTCCTACGAGCAGTACTTC.

About this clonotype itself: At one of its ends the junction is not consistent with the germline gene, which may arise from a read error. The genes are TRBV7-2 and TRBJ2-5; tentatively, D is TRBD2 (6 bases). CDR1 and CDR2 from the germline V gene are SGHTA and FQGNSA. The CDR3 loop spans 13 amino acids. DNA of the CDR3: TGTGCCAGCAGCCGTGGCGGGGAAGAGGCCCAGTACTTC. This sequence encodes CASSRGGEEAQYF.

The chain joins TRBV6-6 to TRBJ2-3; either TRBD1 or TRBD2 may supply D (6 bases each). This CDR3 spans 14 amino acids. CDR1 MNHNY and CDR2 SVGAGI come from the germline V gene (reference sequence). V was trimmed by 2 bases and J by 4 bases, leaving 10 bases between them. The CDR3 coding sequence is TGTGCCAGCAGTTACGACGGGGGCTCAGATACGCAGTATTTT. Encoded protein: CASSYDGGSDTQYF.

The chain combines TRBV5-6 with TRBJ2-1; 8 bases are shared with TRBD1. This CDR3 region has 15 residues. Looked up from germline, CDR1 is SGHDT and CDR2 is YYEEEE. Germline trimming cut 7 bases from V and 7 bases from J; bases unmatched to any gene: 13. The CDR3 nucleotides are TGTGCCAGCGCCAACCCGGACAGGGTCTGGAATGAGCAGTTCTTC. It translates to CASANPDRVWNEQFF.